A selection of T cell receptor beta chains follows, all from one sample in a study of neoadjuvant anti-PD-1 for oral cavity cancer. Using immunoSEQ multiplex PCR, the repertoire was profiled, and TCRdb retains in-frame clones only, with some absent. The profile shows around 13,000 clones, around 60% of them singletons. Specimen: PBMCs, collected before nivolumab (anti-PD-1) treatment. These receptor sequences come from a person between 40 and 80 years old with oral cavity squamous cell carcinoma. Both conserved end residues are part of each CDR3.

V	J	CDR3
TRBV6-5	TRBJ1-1	CASSGLENTEAFF
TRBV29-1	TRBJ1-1	CSVGRGRATEAFF
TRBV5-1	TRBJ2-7	CASSWGDTEQYF
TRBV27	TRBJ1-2	CASSFRGQGAKNYGYTF
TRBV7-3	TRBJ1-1	CASSPGQGANEAFF
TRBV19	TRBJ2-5	CASSITNQETQYF
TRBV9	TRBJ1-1	CASSVFEGRNTEAFF
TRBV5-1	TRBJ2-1	CASSYYPGTSGYNEQFF
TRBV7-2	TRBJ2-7	CASSSRTSGSYEQYF
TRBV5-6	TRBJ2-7	CASSPEIDRSYEQYF
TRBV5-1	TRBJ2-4	CASSDLDIQYF
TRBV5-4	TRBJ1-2	CASSSLQGGGEGYTF
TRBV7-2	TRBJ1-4	CASSLAGFNEKLFF
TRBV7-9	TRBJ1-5	CASSLPAGAQHF
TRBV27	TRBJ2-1	CASTRRGSENEQFF
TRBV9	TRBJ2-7	CASSSGLAYEQYF
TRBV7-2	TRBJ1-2	CASTVGQADSYTF
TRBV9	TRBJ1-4	CASSVEGGDNEKLFF
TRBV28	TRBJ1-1	CASSLPGGAYEAFF
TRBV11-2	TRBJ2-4	CASSLSRGEAIQYF
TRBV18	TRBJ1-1	CASSPQGGNTEAFF
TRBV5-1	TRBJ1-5	CASSLTGGSSNQPQHF
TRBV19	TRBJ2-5	CASSPQDRGELETQYF
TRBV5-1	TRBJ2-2	CASSVGLGAGALGTGELFF
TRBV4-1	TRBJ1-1	CASSQRTEAFF
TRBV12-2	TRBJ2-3	CASRLAQASGGSTDTQYF
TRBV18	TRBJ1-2	CASSPSDSPGGYTF
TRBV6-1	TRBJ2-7	CASSYQYF
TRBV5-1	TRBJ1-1	CASSVTGVTEAFF
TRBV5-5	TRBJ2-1	CASSMNYNEQFF
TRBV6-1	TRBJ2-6	CASSGAGPGANVLTF
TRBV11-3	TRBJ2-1	CASSLEGNSYNEQFF
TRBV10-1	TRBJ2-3	CASSESGPSTDTQYF
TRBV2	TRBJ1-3	CASSEARQAGNTIYF
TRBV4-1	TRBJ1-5	CASSQDLGGPASQPQHF
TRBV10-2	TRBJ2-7	CAVSRRVGYEQYF
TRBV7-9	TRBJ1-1	CASSKGGLNTEAFF
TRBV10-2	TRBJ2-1	CASMSRPNEQFF
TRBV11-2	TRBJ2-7	CASSHSYEQYF
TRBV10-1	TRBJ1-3	CASSETGYSGNTIYF
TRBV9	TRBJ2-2	CASSVEGETRVGELFF
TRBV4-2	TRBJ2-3	CASSQEGRTEGDTQYF
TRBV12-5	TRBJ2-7	CASVRADKQYEQYF
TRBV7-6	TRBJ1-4	CASSSLGVRNEKLFF
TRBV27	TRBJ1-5	CASSTNSPGQPQHF
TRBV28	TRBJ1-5	CASSFQGGSNQPQHF
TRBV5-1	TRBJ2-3	CASSRTSGGADTQYF
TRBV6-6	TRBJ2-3	CASSPPFLDTQYF
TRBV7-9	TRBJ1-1	CASSLELVLAANTEAFF
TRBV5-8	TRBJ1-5	CASSLRRAGYSNQPQHF
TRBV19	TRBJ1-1	CASSLRRVNTEAFF
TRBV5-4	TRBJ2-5	CASSLAAGTEETQYF
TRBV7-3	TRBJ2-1	CASSFPATKSYNEQFF
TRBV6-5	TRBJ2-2	CASSQAGGNTGELFF
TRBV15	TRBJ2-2	CATSSRSNTGELFF
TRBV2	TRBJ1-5	CASNFDSSNQPQHF